Following are 20 T cell receptor beta chains from one sample sequenced in a study of T cell responses to AZD1222 COVID-19 vaccine. Profiling relied on immunoSEQ multiplex PCR, and the TCRdb table lists in-frame clones only, not all of them. This table holds 110,000 or so clones, around nine tenths found once. The material sequenced was peripheral blood, taken 28 days after the second dose of the MenACWY control vaccine. The receptors stem from an adult who received the MenACWY meningococcal vaccine as a control.

The chain uses TRBV5-1 and TRBJ1-2; 7 bases agree with TRBD1. Per germline, CDR1 SGHRS and CDR2 YFSETQ. V lost 4 bases and J lost 4; bases outside the gene matches: 10. This CDR3 is built from 15 residues. CDR3 in amino acids: CASSLGDSLTYGYTF. The CDR3 DNA is TGCGCCAGCAGCCTGGGGGACAGCCTGACCTATGGCTACACCTTC.

This chain links TRBV11-2 with TRBJ2-4, with 16 nucleotides matching TRBD2. The CDR3 totals 17 residues. With V trimmed by 8 bases and J by 3 bases, 7 bases remained unmatched. The germline gives CDR1 SGHAT, CDR2 FQNNGV. CDR3 sequence reads: CASRGLAGGQVKNIQYF. CDR3 bases: TGTGCCAGCCGGGGACTAGCGGGGGGGCAGGTCAAAAACATTCAGTACTTC.

The chain joins TRBV7-9 to TRBJ1-1, with a weak D call TRBD1 (6 bases). The V gene's germline CDR1 is SEHNR and CDR2 FQNEAQ (reference sequence). This CDR3 has 15 amino acids. V was shortened by 1 base and J by 4 bases, with 13 bases between the two germline ends. The DNA for the CDR3 is TGTGCCAGCAGCTTAGTAAGAGGGGGACTCACTGAAGCTTTCTTT. Its protein is CASSLVRGGLTEAFF.

Notes on this clone: Compared with germline, one end of the junction differs, possibly owing to a read error. The V and J genes are TRBV5-4 and TRBJ2-3; TRBD2 aligns across 8 bases. The CDR3 sequence is 15 residues long. Germline loops: CDR1 SGHNT, CDR2 YYREEE (reference sequence). The CDR3 DNA sequence: TGTGCCATCAGCTGGGCGGGGGGATACACAGATACGCAGTATTTT. Protein product: CAISWAGGYTDTQYF.

The V and J genes are TRBV2 and TRBJ2-7, with no clear D. CDR3 length: 13 residues. Germline V CDR1 and CDR2: SNHLY, FYNNEI. V lost 0 bases, J lost 3 bases, and 6 bases lay in between. The CDR3 sequence is CASSEAKSYEQYF. The CDR3 bases are TGTGCCAGCAGTGAAGCGAAGAGCTACGAGCAGTACTTC.

The V gene is TRBV3-1 (or the pseudogene TRBV3-2), the J gene TRBJ2-7, with D tentatively TRBD1 (5 bases). V was pared by 1 base and J by 3 bases, with 10 bases between. The CDR3 sequence is 14 residues long. The germline gives CDR1 LGHDT, CDR2 YNNKEL (reference sequence). The CDR3 sequence: CASSQAGQGYEQYF. The CDR3, as DNA: TGTGCCAGCAGCCAAGCCGGACAAGGCTACGAGCAGTACTTC.

The chain joins TRBV2 to TRBJ1-1; D is perhaps TRBD1 (6 bases). V lost 7 bases and J 5 bases, leaving 17 bases between the germline ends. Germline values: CDR1 SNHLY, CDR2 FYNNEI. The CDR3 is 14 amino acids. DNA of the CDR3: TGTGCCAGCAAGCAGGGGATGGGAAAGACTGAAGCTTTCTTT. Residues: CASKQGMGKTEAFF.

V is TRBV5-1 and J is TRBJ1-4, with 8 nucleotides matching TRBD1. The V gene's germline CDR1 is SGHRS and CDR2 YFSETQ. The J segment lost 4 bases and the V segment lost 4 bases, leaving 6 bases of the junction unmatched. The CDR3 is made up of 15 amino acids. CDR3 nucleotides: TGCGCCAGCAGCCCGCGACAGGGGTTTAATGAAAAACTGTTTTTT. Its translation is CASSPRQGFNEKLFF.

V is TRBV28 and J is TRBJ2-2, with a possible D match to TRBD2 (6 bases). This CDR3 spans 16 amino acids. Trimming removed 2 bases at V and 4 bases at J, with 14 bases between. Germline V lookup: CDR1 MDHEN, CDR2 SYDVKM. CDR3 nucleotide sequence: TGTGCCAGCAGTTTAGAGGCGGCGGGGAGCACCGGGGAGCTGTTTTTT. Translating gives CASSLEAAGSTGELFF.

The chain links TRBV7-8 to TRBJ2-3, with 14 bases fitting TRBD2. Germline assignment: CDR1 SGHVS and CDR2 FQNEAQ. The CDR3 is 17 amino acids. The V gene end was trimmed by 1 base and the J gene end by 6 bases; junction bases not matched to a gene: 6. The CDR3 coding sequence is TGTGCCAGCAGCTTAGAAAGACTAGCGGGAGGGCTGGATACGCAGTATTTT. It is translated as CASSLERLAGGLDTQYF.

The chain couples TRBV27 to TRBJ2-7, with TRBD1 as a possible D gene (5 bases). Germline V gene lookup returns CDR1 MNHEY and CDR2 SMNVEV (reference sequence). This CDR3 is 15 amino acids long. The V end was cut by 7 bases, the J end by 4 bases, with 20 bases between. The DNA for the CDR3 is TGTGCCAGCAACCCCCAGGGCATGAGCTCGTACGAGCAGTACGTC. Translated: CASNPQGMSSYEQYV.

The chain recombines TRBV7-9 with TRBJ2-3; 9 bases are shared with TRBD2. Germline-derived CDR1 and CDR2 are SEHNR and FQNEAQ (reference sequence). V shed 4 bases and J 4 bases; nucleotides not matched to a gene: 6. The CDR3 extends over 15 amino acids. This chain's CDR3 is CASSSASGVADTQYF. In nucleotides, the CDR3 is TGTGCCAGCAGCTCTGCTAGCGGGGTAGCAGATACGCAGTATTTT.

The gene calls are TRBV19 and TRBJ1-2; tentatively, D is TRBD1 (5 bases). Germline V lookup: CDR1 LNHDA, CDR2 SQIVND (reference sequence). V was shortened by 6 bases and J by 0 bases, with 8 bases between the two germline ends. The CDR3 runs to 13 residues. CDR3 nucleotides: TGTGCCAGTAGGGACACAGCTAACTATGGCTACACCTTC. It specifies CASRDTANYGYTF. The complete variable domain, with remaining parts taken from reference TRBV19 and TRBJ1-2, reads DGGITQSPKYLFRKEGQNVTLSCEQNLNHDAMYWYRQDPGQGLRLIYYSQIVNDFQKGDIAEGYSVSREKKESFPLTVTSAQKNPTAFYLCASRDTANYGYTFGSGTRLTVV.

The chain has TRBV2 and TRBJ2-1; 7 nucleotides match TRBD2. This CDR3 region has 15 residues. The germline V gene encodes CDR1 SNHLY and CDR2 FYNNEI. With 4 bases clipped from V and 14 bases from J, the junction kept 17 bases outside the gene matches. Here the CDR3 reads CASSAALAVVGWEFF. The CDR3 DNA reads as TGTGCCAGCAGTGCAGCTCTAGCGGTTGTTGGTTGGGAGTTCTTC.

The V gene is TRBV30, the J gene TRBJ2-2; TRBD2 matches at 10 bases. V gave up 3 bases and J gave up 2 bases; unmatched junction bases: 3. Germline assignment: CDR1 GTSNPN and CDR2 SVGIG (reference sequence). This CDR3 spans 15 amino acids. This chain's CDR3 is CAWRGLAANTGELFF. The CDR3 DNA is TGTGCCTGGAGAGGACTAGCGGCCAACACCGGGGAGCTGTTTTTT.

This clone was detected a few times. The chain is built from TRBV6-5 and TRBJ2-7, with TRBD2 matching over 10 bases. This CDR3 comprises 15 residues. The germline gives CDR1 MNHEY, CDR2 SVGAGI. V shed 6 bases and J 5 bases; nucleotides not matched to a gene: 10. The CDR3 loop reads CASSWEAGGLDEQYF. The DNA of the CDR3 is TGTGCCAGCAGCTGGGAAGCGGGAGGGCTCGACGAGCAGTACTTC.

This chain connects TRBV6-5 to TRBJ2-5; D unresolved. Germline V CDR1 and CDR2: MNHEY, SVGAGI. This CDR3 comprises 15 residues. Trimming took off 5 bases at V and 1 base at J, with 14 bases between the two ends. The CDR3 bases are TGTGCCAGCAGTCCCTCGCAAAAGTCCCAAGAGACCCAGTACTTC. Translation: CASSPSQKSQETQYF.

The chain uses TRBV6-6 and TRBJ1-3, with D possibly being TRBD1 (5 bases). The length of the CDR3 is 15 residues. V lost 5 bases to trimming and J lost 2 bases, with 13 bases between them. The V gene's germline CDR1 is MNHNY and CDR2 SVGAGI (reference sequence). CDR3 amino acids: CASSASGTAGNTIYF. As DNA, the CDR3 is TGTGCCAGCAGTGCCTCCGGGACGGCTGGAAACACCATATATTTT.

The J gene is TRBJ1-1, the V gene TRBV7-2, with D hard to call. The CDR3 has 12 amino acids. V was cut by 1 base and J by 6 bases, with 6 bases left in between. Germline CDR1 is SGHTA and CDR2 is FQGNSA. The CDR3: CASSLGAAEAFF. CDR3 DNA: TGTGCCAGCAGCTTAGGTGCGGCTGAAGCTTTCTTT.

The chain links TRBV5-6 to TRBJ2-1; the D is unclear. V was pared by 4 bases and J by 8 bases, with 16 bases between. This CDR3 is built from 14 residues. CDR1 and CDR2 (germline): SGHDT, YYEEEE. This CDR3 reads CASSNRMDPHEQFF. The CDR3 region has the DNA TGTGCCAGCAGCAATAGAATGGACCCCCATGAGCAGTTCTTC.